This T cell receptor beta chain was captured in a study of T cell responses to AZD1222 COVID-19 vaccine listed by TCRdb under 2021. Context from the whole study: AZD1222 recipients with second doses at about 4 weeks or about 12 weeks were pooled, because spike-specific TCR depth and breadth did not differ between schedules. Trial participants were enrolled by age into subgroups of 18-55, 56-69 and 70-plus years, and approximately 150, 30 and 60 TCR-sequenced participants, respectively, were included in these subgroups. A total of 230 to 250 trial participants underwent TCR sequencing, of whom more than 200 had received two doses of AZD1222 and some 26 had received two doses of the MenACWY control vaccine. Study-wide findings and limitations: After two AZD1222 doses, both the breadth and the depth of spike-specific TCRs were significantly higher than at day 0 and than in MenACWY recipients. The vaccine-associated CD4 TCRs covered the entire spike protein, and the dominant responses fell in regions 160-218 and 743-854. Because no day 14 peak-response samples were available, repertoires were characterized only after the peak T cell response. Reportedly, close to half of the unique spike-specific TCRs recognized epitopes lying outside the regions that are mutated in the B.1.351 and B.1.1.7 variants. Participants were mostly white British and included more females than males, and it was suggested by the authors that clonal diversity may have been underestimated. In the small 56-69-year group, the increase in depth fell short of significance, most likely because of low power. Conclusions about previously exposed vaccinees are limited, since just five or six AZD1222 recipients were seropositive for SARS-CoV-2 at baseline.

Of note for this clone: What antigen it recognizes has not been identified. Per-base qualities were not stored, and no clone one base away is much larger.

The CDR3 regions of human TCRbeta chains were analyzed by immunosequencing. The study's own analysis went as follows. Repertoire TCRs were checked for matches against a reference library of SARS-CoV-2-specific TCRs that had been generated using the MIRA antigen-specificity platform. Breadth meant the fraction of unique TCRs that were SARS-CoV-2-associated, whereas depth meant the fraction of total T cells that were SARS-CoV-2-associated. Using the MIRA data, every spike-specific TCR was mapped to the spike region that the TCR reacted to and assigned to either a CD4 or a CD8 class. Log10-transformed breadth and depth values were compared by one-way ANOVA with Sidak's multiple comparisons tests. This immuneACCESS table, as held by TCRdb, lists in-frame sequences with V and J called but not all clones. Of the missing ones, under half trace to an unresolved V gene in checked studies; the others have no known cause. The DNA gave D and trimming, while V, J and clone size come from that table. This sample gives approximately 130,000 clones in total; approximately 93% of them show up just once. The ten largest clones take up around 3.1% of the sample.

According to the study, the label for this sample's time point signals: baseline before first vaccination. Vaccinee samples were obtained from the UK trials COV001 and COV002, which included a single-blind randomized controlled phase 2/3 trial of AZD1222 (ChAdOx1 nCoV-19) in healthy adults. For TCRbeta chain sequencing, PBMC samples from trial participants were taken at day 0 and at day 28 after the second dose. The V and J ends are trimmed by 4 bases and 6 bases, leaving 17 bases between them. Including cysteine and phenylalanine, the CDR3 has 15 amino acids. Only the CDR3 portion is preserved as DNA: 45 bases, with reading frame beginning at the first base. Sequences SGDLS (CDR1) and YYNGEE (CDR2) are obtained from the germline V gene.

The sequence derives from an adult in good health. Sequences were derived from peripheral blood, sampled on day 0 of AZD1222 vaccination. Here the chain combines TRBV9 and TRBJ2-1; the D gene is possibly TRBD2, with 5 bases matching. CDR3 reads: CASSTHLGRGNEQFF. The sequence in DNA is TGTGCCAGCAGCACCCACTTGGGGAGAGGCAATGAGCAGTTCTTC. The full variable domain, completed from the reference TRBV9 and TRBJ2-1 proteins outside the CDR3, reads DSGVTQTPKHLITATGQRVTLRCSPRSGDLSVYWYQQSLDQGLQFLIQYYNGEERAKGNILERFSAQQFPDLHSELNLSSLELGDSALYFCASSTHLGRGNEQFFGPGTRLTVL.